The 16 T cell receptor beta chains reported below all come from one sample, sequenced in a study of tumor T cells in aggressive B-cell lymphoma. The protocol was immunoSEQ multiplex PCR, while the TCRdb copy is restricted to in-frame clones and leaves out a portion. This repertoire shows just over 3,000 clones, roughly 85% found once; its top ten account for roughly 4%. Sequenced input: tumor tissue. These receptors all come from an adult with diffuse large B cell lymphoma.

This clone has more than one count but fewer than ten. V and J are TRBV11-2 and TRBJ1-1; unclear D gene. Between the trimmed V and J ends, which lost 1 base and 8 bases, there was a span of 5 bases. Germline V gene sequence: CDR1 SGHAT, CDR2 FQNNGV. This CDR3 spans 11 amino acids. The DNA of the CDR3 is TGTGCCAGCAGCTTAGGGCGGGAAGCTTTCTTT. It encodes CASSLGREAFF. Filled out from reference TRBV11-2 and TRBJ1-1, the complete variable domain reads EAGVAQSPRYKIIEKRQSVAFWCNPISGHATLYWYQQILGQGPKLLIQFQNNGVVDDSQLPKDRFSAERLKGVDSTLKIQPAKLEDSAVYLCASSLGREAFFGQGTRLTVV.

This sequence joins TRBV6-6 and TRBJ2-7; possible D gene TRBD2, 7 bases. This CDR3 region has 16 residues. Looked up from germline, CDR1 is MNHNY and CDR2 is SVGAGI (reference sequence). Trimming took off 7 bases at V and 2 bases at J, with 21 bases between the two ends. DNA of the CDR3: TGTGCCAGCACCCCTGATCGGGGGGCCGCCCCCTACGAGCAGTACTTC. It yields the protein CASTPDRGAAPYEQYF.

The J gene is TRBJ2-5, the V gene TRBV6-1; tentative D call: TRBD1 (6 bases). CDR3 length equals 13 residues. Germline assignment: CDR1 MNHNS and CDR2 SASEGT. V lost 2 bases and J 5 bases, leaving 9 bases between the germline ends. The CDR3 region has the DNA TGTGCCAGCAGTGAACAGGGGCAGGAGACCCAGTACTTC. This codes for CASSEQGQETQYF.

This clone appeared a single time. The chain uses TRBV7-9 and TRBJ1-1; 9 bases line up with TRBD1. V trimming: 5 bases; J trimming: 5 bases; junction bases outside the gene matches: 15. Germline V gives CDR1 SEHNR, CDR2 FQNEAQ (reference sequence). This CDR3 region has 17 residues. The CDR3 here is CASSLHDRTGARTEAFF. CDR3 sequence (DNA): TGTGCCAGCAGCCTCCACGACCGGACAGGGGCGAGGACTGAAGCTTTCTTT.

The J gene is TRBJ1-1, the V gene TRBV7-3, with D uncertain. Deletions cut 4 bases from V and 8 bases from J, with 14 bases between. The CDR3 contains 13 residues. Germline CDR1 SGHTA, CDR2 FQGTGA. The CDR3 bases are TGTGCCAGCAGCTCACGGGGTACCTCAGAAGCTTTCTTT. It encodes CASSSRGTSEAFF.

This chain links TRBV6-6 with TRBJ2-5, with 9 bases fitting TRBD2. The J call may be incorrect, as the DNA end agrees better with TRBJ2-7. From germline, CDR1 is MNHNY and CDR2 SVGAGI (reference sequence). The CDR3 contains 15 residues. The CDR3 region has the DNA TGTGCCAGCAGTTACATGCGGGAGGGCCCATACGAGCAGTACTTC. Protein: CASSYMREGPYEQYF.

The chain uses TRBV27 and TRBJ2-5; 7 nucleotides line up with TRBD1. CDR1 is MNHEY and CDR2 is SMNVEV in the germline V gene (reference sequence). CDR3 length equals 14 residues. Germline trimming cut 6 bases from V and 1 base from J; bases unmatched to any gene: 5. The CDR3 DNA reads TGTGCCAGCAGCGATACAGGGGCCCAAGAGACCCAGTACTTC. It is translated as CASSDTGAQETQYF.

CDR3 sequence: CASSLVQGIGGYTF. As DNA, the CDR3 is TGTGCCAGCAGTTTAGTACAGGGAATTGGTGGCTACACCTTC. The chain links TRBV28 to TRBJ1-2; D possibly corresponds to TRBD1 (6 bases). V lost 2 bases to trimming and J lost 7 bases, with 14 bases between them. The V gene's germline CDR1 is MDHEN and CDR2 SYDVKM. The CDR3 loop spans 14 amino acids.

The chain combines TRBV25-1 with TRBJ2-1; D perhaps matches TRBD2 (6 bases). V lost 8 bases, J lost 6 bases, and 11 bases lay in between. Germline lookup yields CDR1 MGHDK and CDR2 SYGVNS. The CDR3 consists of 12 residues. The CDR3 sequence: CASQRRGNEQFF. As DNA, the CDR3 is TGTGCCAGCCAGAGGAGGGGCAATGAGCAGTTCTTC. Complete variable domain (other parts from reference TRBV25-1 and TRBJ2-1): EADIYQTPRYLVIGTGKKITLECSQTMGHDKMYWYQQDPGMELHLIHYSYGVNSTEKGDLSSESTVSRIRTEHFPLTLESARPSHTSQYLCASQRRGNEQFFGPGTRLTVL.

The V and J genes are TRBV18 and TRBJ1-1; D remains unclear. The germline V gene encodes CDR1 KGHSH and CDR2 LQKENI. The CDR3 is 13 residues long. V gave up 8 bases and J gave up 3 bases, with 13 bases separating them. The CDR3 DNA reads TGTGCCAGCGCCGCCGGGGTCGACACTGAAGCTTTCTTT. Translation gives CASAAGVDTEAFF.

The CDR3 is CASSLFTGGLDTQYF. In DNA form, the CDR3 reads TGTGCCAGCAGTTTATTTACGGGGGGGCTGGATACGCAGTATTTT. V is TRBV27 and J is TRBJ2-3; 8 nucleotides match TRBD2. Looked up from germline, CDR1 is MNHEY and CDR2 is SMNVEV (reference sequence). CDR3 length: 15 residues. Germline trimming cut 1 base from V and 6 bases from J; bases unmatched to any gene: 6.

The rearrangement links TRBV18 to TRBJ1-2, with D tentatively TRBD1 (5 bases). CDR3 length: 14 amino acids. Deletions cut 3 bases from V and 7 bases from J, with 15 bases between. Germline V gene lookup returns CDR1 KGHSH and CDR2 LQKENI. The CDR3 reads CASSPAGGEAGYTF. CDR3 DNA: TGTGCCAGCTCACCGGCGGGGGGAGAGGCTGGCTACACCTTC.

The CDR3 region is CASSQDPQGRSSGNTIYF. In nucleotides, the CDR3 is TGCGCCAGCAGCCAAGATCCCCAAGGCCGGAGCTCTGGAAACACCATATATTTT. V usage is TRBV4-1 and J usage is TRBJ1-3; D ambiguous. CDR1 and CDR2 from the germline V gene are MGHRA and YSYEKL. The CDR3 has 18 residues. Trimming pared 0 bases from V and 0 bases from J, leaving 15 bases between.

The chain recombines TRBV6-6 with TRBJ2-5; TRBD2 matches at 7 bases. The CDR3 runs to 15 residues. CDR1 and CDR2 (germline): MNHNY, SVGAGI (reference sequence). V shed 2 bases, J shed 5 bases, and the junction held 8 bases outside the gene matches. CDR3 amino acids: CASSYRRGREETQYF. The CDR3 nucleotides are TGTGCCAGCAGTTACAGGCGGGGGAGGGAGGAGACCCAGTACTTC.

This clone occurred once. The V and J genes are TRBV7-6 and TRBJ1-1, with D tentatively TRBD1 (6 bases). Germline V lookup: CDR1 SGHVS, CDR2 FNYEAQ. The CDR3 totals 13 residues. V was trimmed by 5 bases and J by 4 bases, leaving 11 bases between them. Here the CDR3 reads CASSVGQSTEAFF. CDR3 bases: TGTGCCAGCAGCGTCGGACAGTCCACTGAAGCTTTCTTT.

The CDR3 DNA is TGTGCCAGCAGTGAAGCGAGGGACAGCCAATGGCCCCAGCATTTT. The encoded protein is CASSEARDSQWPQHF. The chain employs TRBV6-4 and TRBJ1-5; 7 positions match TRBD1. The length of the CDR3 is 15 residues. V lost 3 bases to trimming and J lost 9 bases; unmatched junction nucleotides: 11. Germline-derived CDR1 and CDR2 are MRHNA and SNTAGT.